The present TCR beta chain was sequenced within a study of T cell changes during pregnancy in multiple sclerosis (dated by TCRdb to the late 2010s). Looking at the study overall: The study looked at changes in the T cell repertoire across pregnancy in women with multiple sclerosis.

The library was produced with the immunoSEQ multiplex PCR assay. TCRdb took over this immuneACCESS table, retaining in-frame rearrangements with V and J assigned. Such tables are incomplete; in checked studies, under half of the missing clones stem from an unresolved V gene, and the remainder is unexplained. The sample table contains some 97,000 clones; only one count was recorded for 80% to 95% of them. Of the sample, about 1.8% falls within the top ten clones. Per the germline V gene, SGHAT is the CDR1 and FQNNGV is the CDR2. The CDR3 spans 14 residues, from the cysteine through the phenylalanine. Of all the DNA, just the CDR3 is kept, 42 bases in frame from base 1. The germline ends are 14 bases apart after V is trimmed by 4 bases and J by 10 bases. Remarks on this clone: It has no known antigen specificity. The record has no base qualities; no much larger clone is one base away.

This sequence was found in a female donor with multiple sclerosis, enrolled in a pregnancy study. The rearrangement joined TRBV11-2 to TRBJ1-6, with an unclear D gene assignment. The source was peripheral blood, collected after pregnancy. At the DNA level, the sequence is TGTGCCAGCAGCTCTCCCAGAGGTCGATCACCCCTCCACTTT. Its translation reads: CASSSPRGRSPLHF. Joined to the reference TRBV11-2 and TRBJ1-6 proteins, this CDR3 gives the full variable domain: EAGVAQSPRYKIIEKRQSVAFWCNPISGHATLYWYQQILGQGPKLLIQFQNNGVVDDSQLPKDRFSAERLKGVDSTLKIQPAKLEDSAVYLCASSSPRGRSPLHFGNGTRLTVT.